The 16 T cell receptor beta chains reported below all come from one sample, sequenced in a study of T-cell reconstitution after alpha-beta-depleted transplantation in children. Preparation of the TCRbeta library used unique molecular identifiers. Each CDR3 protein is one row after TCRdb ran MiXCR on the PCR reads. The sample lists about 830,000 distinct CDR3 sequences, roughly 15% seen once, with 5% in the top ten. Sequencing was performed on PBMCs, mostly from graft donor cells, taken 360 days after TCRalphabeta/CD19-depleted stem cell transplant. All receptors derive from a male patient between 10 and 17 years old who had a stem cell transplant for acute lymphoblastic leukemia, so the T cells may come from the graft donor.

The chain joins TRBV18 to TRBJ1-1; the D gene is possibly TRBD1 (6 bases). Deletions cut 3 bases from V and 4 bases from J, with 18 bases between. The CDR3 runs to 16 residues. Germline values: CDR1 KGHSH, CDR2 LQKENI. The CDR3 DNA reads TGTGCCAGCTCACCCGGATCAAGGGGGTTCGCCACTGAAGCTTTCTTT. Translation gives CASSPGSRGFATEAFF.

This clonotype was detected ten times or more. A read error is likely, as this CDR3 ends without the conserved phenylalanine or tryptophan. It is unclear where the CDR3 begins or ends on the DNA, so no DNA is shown, and the CDR3 is as TCRdb lists it. The rearrangement uses TRBV1 and TRBJ2-7. TRBV1 is assigned pseudogene status. A total of 8 residues make up the CDR3, ends included. CDR3 amino acids: CTSSQDPS.

The sample holds a few counts of this clonotype. This rearrangement joins TRBV5-1 to TRBJ2-5; D gene unclear. The CDR3 is 14 residues long. V was clipped by 4 bases and J by 4 bases, with 14 bases between them. CDR1 and CDR2 from the germline V gene are SGHRS and YFSETQ. CDR3 nucleotide sequence: TGCGCCAGCAGCCCGCTGGCTCAAGGAGAGACCCAGTACTTC. The encoded protein is CASSPLAQGETQYF.

A few counts support this clonotype. The chain combines TRBV30 with TRBJ2-1; D may be TRBD2 (7 bases). The germline V and J ends were trimmed by 3 bases and 4 bases, with 19 bases remaining between them. This CDR3 contains 16 residues. Germline V gene data show CDR1 as GTSNPN and CDR2 as SVGIG (reference sequence). The CDR3 protein is CAWRAMGRGEYNEQFF. CDR3 nucleotides: TGTGCCTGGAGAGCTATGGGGAGGGGGGAATACAATGAGCAGTTCTTC.

This clonotype was recorded a few times. The rearrangement uses TRBV7-9 and TRBJ2-1, with 12 bases aligning to TRBD2. Germline assignment: CDR1 SEHNR and CDR2 FQNEAQ (reference sequence). The CDR3 is made up of 14 amino acids. V trimming: 4 bases; J trimming: 9 bases; junction bases outside the gene matches: 4. CDR3 sequence: CASSSLLAGGEQFF. CDR3 DNA sequence: TGTGCCAGCAGCTCCTTACTAGCGGGAGGTGAGCAGTTCTTC.

The chain couples TRBV5-1 to TRBJ1-4, with D possibly matching TRBD1 (6 bases). V lost 4 bases to trimming and J lost 7 bases, with 23 bases between them. Germline lookup yields CDR1 SGHRS and CDR2 YFSETQ. The CDR3 spans 17 residues. The CDR3 spells CASSKQGIRPSFEKLFF. The DNA for the CDR3 is TGCGCCAGCAGCAAACAGGGCATCAGACCGTCGTTTGAAAAACTGTTTTTT.

The rearrangement links TRBV12-5 to TRBJ2-4; TRBD2 agrees at 15 bases. The V segment lost 0 bases and the J segment 3 bases; nucleotides outside the gene matches: 15. The CDR3 extends over 22 amino acids. Germline CDR1 and CDR2: LGHNT and FRNRAP. The CDR3 DNA reads TGTGCTAGTGGTTTGGTTTTCGCGGGACTAGCGGGAGGCCCGAACTTCAAAAACATTCAGTACTTC. As protein: CASGLVFAGLAGGPNFKNIQYF. The variable domain in full, with the rest retrieved from reference TRBV12-5 and TRBJ2-4, is DARVTQTPRHKVTEMGQEVTMRCQPILGHNTVFWYRQTMMQGLELLAYFRNRAPLDDSGMPKDRFSAEMPDATLATLKIQPSEPRDSAVYFCASGLVFAGLAGGPNFKNIQYFGAGTRLSVL.

In its sample, this clonotype was seen a few times. J is TRBJ2-7 and V is TRBV10-3; 9 bases line up with TRBD1. The ends lost 4 bases at V and 5 bases at J; junction bases unmatched: 3. CDR1 and CDR2 (germline): ENHRY, SYGVKD. The CDR3 length is 13 residues. In DNA form, the CDR3 reads TGTGCCATCAGTGGGGGGACAGGGAACGAGCAGTACTTC. It translates to CAISGGTGNEQYF.

This clonotype was seen ten or more times. The V and J genes are TRBV10-1 and TRBJ1-1; the D is unclear. This CDR3 region has 10 residues. Germline V gene lookup returns CDR1 WNHNN and CDR2 SYGVQD (reference sequence). Trimming removed 8 bases from V and 5 bases from J, with 6 bases in between. CDR3 coding DNA: TGCGCCAGCCCGCGAACTGAAGCTTTCTTT. It translates to CASPRTEAFF.

This clonotype was counted ten times or more. The genes are TRBV20-1 and TRBJ2-3; D is perhaps TRBD2 (5 bases). The germline CDR1 and CDR2 sequences are DFQATT and SNEGSKA (reference sequence). The ends were cut back, 4 bases at V and 2 bases at J, with 13 bases in the middle. The CDR3 is 14 amino acids. This CDR3 reads CSATEAAYTDTQYF. For the CDR3, the DNA is TGCAGTGCTACGGAAGCGGCATACACAGATACGCAGTATTTT.

This clonotype was recorded a few times. J is TRBJ2-7 and V is TRBV10-3; maybe TRBD2 (6 bases). Trimming cost V 0 bases and J 2 bases, with 14 bases left between them. The CDR3 covers 16 residues. Germline V gene lookup returns CDR1 ENHRY and CDR2 SYGVKD. CDR3 bases: TGTGCCATCAGTGAGTCGAAGGGCGGGGATCCCTACGAGCAGTACTTC. It is translated as CAISESKGGDPYEQYF.

J is TRBJ2-2 and V is TRBV20-1, with TRBD2 matching over 8 bases. The CDR3 is 15 amino acids. The V gene end was trimmed by 1 base and the J gene end by 4 bases; junction bases not matched to a gene: 5. The germline V gene encodes CDR1 DFQATT and CDR2 SNEGSKA (reference sequence). The CDR3 reads CSARAGTRTTGELFF. CDR3 nucleotide sequence: TGCAGTGCTAGAGCGGGGACTAGAACCACCGGGGAGCTGTTTTTT.

This chain joins TRBV20-1 and TRBJ2-2, with D tentatively TRBD1 (6 bases). Deletions cut 0 bases from V and 0 bases from J, with 11 bases between. The CDR3 has 16 amino acids. Per the germline V gene, CDR1 is DFQATT and CDR2 is SNEGSKA (reference sequence). CDR3 sequence: CSARDLGQPNTGELFF. CDR3 DNA: TGCAGTGCTAGAGATCTAGGACAGCCGAACACCGGGGAGCTGTTTTTT.

The chain couples TRBV7-3 to TRBJ2-5; 8 nucleotides agree with TRBD1. Germline loops: CDR1 SGHTA, CDR2 FQGTGA. This CDR3 region has 16 residues. J lost 6 bases, V lost 4 bases, and 13 bases had no gene match. CDR3 protein: CASSSIPSQGGKTQYF. Written as DNA, the CDR3 is TGTGCCAGCAGCTCGATACCCTCACAGGGGGGAAAGACCCAGTACTTC.

The rearrangement joins TRBV5-1 to TRBJ1-1; a possible D gene is TRBD1 (5 bases). The ends were cut back, 2 bases at V and 4 bases at J, with 9 bases in the middle. CDR1 and CDR2 (germline): SGHRS, YFSETQ. The CDR3 loop spans 13 amino acids. CDR3 DNA sequence: TGCGCCAGCAGCTTCGAAAGGGGCACTGAAGCTTTCTTT. Translating it yields CASSFERGTEAFF.

The V gene is TRBV29-1, the J gene TRBJ1-2; 8 nucleotides match TRBD1. The CDR3 consists of 12 residues. V shed 6 bases and J 6 bases; nucleotides not matched to a gene: 6. Germline-derived CDR1 and CDR2 are SQVTM and ANQGSEA. This CDR3 is CSVLTGENGYTF. The CDR3, as DNA: TGCAGCGTCCTGACAGGGGAGAATGGCTACACCTTC.